Listed below are T cell receptor beta chains from one sample, sequenced in a study of cytomegalovirus exposure and HLA in healthy donors. Repertoires were generated with immunoSEQ multiplex PCR, while TCRdb's copy carries only in-frame clones and drops some. The profile covers 170,000 or so clones, with roughly 80% appearing a single time and approximately 13% taken by the ten largest. Sequencing was carried out using PBMCs. The source of these receptors is a woman between 50 and 59 years old in good health and CMV-seropositive. Each CDR3 is given with its conserved first and last residue. The D gene is left open where the match is weak. A clone size is listed for some rows: how often the clone was seen (once, few, many), or a class if it is expanded.

TRBJ2-1 | TRBD2 | TRBV5-4 | NA | TGTGCCAGCAGCATTAGACTAGCGGGGGGGCAGACTGAGCAGTTCTTC | CASSIRLAGGQTEQFF
TRBJ1-2 | NA | TRBV11-2 | NA | TGTGCCAGCAGCTTGGACAATTACTACGGCTACACCTTC | CASSLDNYYGYTF
TRBJ2-3 | NA | TRBV6-4 | NA | TGTGCCAGCACTCCGATGGGGGACATATGCACAGATACGCAGTATTTT | CASTPMGDICTDTQYF
TRBJ2-3 | TRBD2 | TRBV29-1 | NA | TGCAGCGTTGGTGGGAGTCTAGCGGGGGGGAGGACAGATACGCAGTATTTT | CSVGGSLAGGRTDTQYF
TRBJ1-2 | TRBD1 | TRBV5-4 | NA | TGTGCCAGCAGCAGGACAGGGTCGGGTCTAGGCTACACCTTC | CASSRTGSGLGYTF
TRBJ1-5 | NA | TRBV5-8 | few | TGTGCCAGCAGACCCGGGACTTATAGCAATCAGCCCCAGCATTTT | CASRPGTYSNQPQHF
TRBJ1-2 | NA | TRBV7-3 | NA | TGTGCCAGCAGCCCCCAGGCTGGATCTGGTGGCTACACCTTC | CASSPQAGSGGYTF
TRBJ1-6 | TRBD1 | TRBV6-5 | once | TGTACCAGCAGTTACTCGAGACAGGGGAATTCACCCCTCCACTTT | CTSSYSRQGNSPLHF
TRBJ1-2 | TRBD1 | TRBV29-1 | NA | TGCAGCGTAACAGGGGGCCGATCTAACTATGGCTACACCTTC | CSVTGGRSNYGYTF
TRBJ1-1 | TRBD1 | TRBV5-1 | NA | TGCGCCAGCAACTTGGAGGGGACAGGGGGCGGGAACACTGAAGCTTTCTTT | CASNLEGTGGGNTEAFF
TRBJ2-1 | NA | TRBV5-1 | NA | TGCGCCAGCAGCCCCCCTAGTTCAGCTTACAATGAGCAGTTCTTC | CASSPPSSAYNEQFF
TRBJ2-1 | NA | TRBV4-1 | NA | TGCGCCAGCAGCCAAGGACTCCCCGGTTGGAATGAGCAGTTCTTC | CASSQGLPGWNEQFF
TRBJ2-1 | NA | TRBV11-3 | NA | TGTGCCAGCAGCTCCGGGGAACCTTACAATGAGCAGTTCTTC | CASSSGEPYNEQFF
TRBJ1-5 | NA | TRBV6-1 | NA | TGTGCCAGCAGTGAAGCCGGGGGGCTTCAGCCCCAGCATTTT | CASSEAGGLQPQHF
TRBJ1-6 | NA | TRBV18 | few | TGTGCCAGCTCACCGGACAGAAGTTCACCCCTCCACTTT | CASSPDRSSPLHF
TRBJ2-2 | TRBD2 | TRBV5-6 | few | TGTGCCAGCAGTGCTAGCGGGGGGTACACCGGGGAGCTGTTTTTT | CASSASGGYTGELFF
TRBJ1-4 | NA | TRBV5-1 | NA | TGCGCCAGCAGCTTGCTCAGGGGAGAGGGCACTAATGAAAAACTGTTTTTT | CASSLLRGEGTNEKLFF
TRBJ2-7 | TRBD1 | TRBV4-1 | NA | TGCGCCAGCAGCCAGGCCGGGACAGGGGTCTACGAGCAGTACTTC | CASSQAGTGVYEQYF
TRBJ2-3 | TRBD2 | TRBV5-1 | few | TGCGCCAGCAGCTTGGACGGGACTACTAGCACAGATACGCAGTATTTT | CASSLDGTTSTDTQYF
TRBJ2-1 | NA | TRBV7-3 | NA | TGTGCCAGCAGCCAAGGACAGATTGGCCCCTACAATGAGCAGTTCTTC | CASSQGQIGPYNEQFF